The clone carrying this T cell receptor (beta chain) showed up just once. The source of the sample is a study of T cell responses to AZD1222 COVID-19 vaccine. Clones were read by immunoSEQ multiplex PCR, and TCRdb kept only the in-frame ones, dropping some. Of about 83,000 clones in the sample, 75% to 95% were seen once. The CDR3 sequence is 11 residues long. Germline CDR1 is SQVTM and CDR2 is ANQGSEA. The germline V and J ends were trimmed by 4 bases and 2 bases, with 5 bases remaining between them. The sequencing here drew on peripheral blood, taken on day 0 of MenACWY control vaccination. The TCR sequence derives from an adult in good health. The chain couples TRBV29-1 to TRBJ1-2; the D is unclear. The CDR3 loop reads CSVVQNYGYTF. For the CDR3, the DNA is TGCAGCGTTGTACAGAACTATGGCTACACCTTC.